A single sample is the source of the 26 T cell receptor beta chains below, sequenced in a study of shared clonotypes between healthy human individuals. CD45RO negativity and positive selection for CCR7 defined naive CD8 cells, a population that excluded terminally differentiated effector memory CD45RA+ cells. The protocol was immunoSEQ multiplex PCR, while the TCRdb copy is restricted to in-frame clones and leaves out a portion. The sample consists of around 2,000,000 clones, about 95% of them appearing once. The sequenced material came from naive CD8+ T cells sorted from blood. These receptors were collected from a man between 18 and 35 years old in good health.

The rearrangement links TRBV27 to TRBJ1-1, with D possibly matching TRBD1 (6 bases). The CDR3 covers 14 residues. Between the trimmed V and J ends, which lost 6 bases and 4 bases, there was a span of 15 bases. Per the germline V gene, CDR1 is MNHEY and CDR2 is SMNVEV (reference sequence). The chain's CDR3 is CASSPVIGGTEAFF. The CDR3 DNA reads as TGTGCCAGCAGCCCCGTTATAGGGGGCACTGAAGCTTTCTTT.

The chain employs TRBV10-1 and TRBJ2-3; a weak D match, TRBD2 (6 bases). V was clipped by 4 bases and J by 0 bases, with 11 bases between them. The CDR3 is 15 amino acids. CDR1 is WNHNN, CDR2 SYGVQD, per germline (reference sequence). The CDR3: CASSGPGLSTDTQYF. DNA of the CDR3: TGCGCCAGCAGTGGACCGGGACTCAGCACAGATACGCAGTATTTT.

In the case of this clone: Other nucleotide sequences from this sample produce the same CDR3. This chain connects TRBV7-9 to TRBJ2-5; no clear D gene. This CDR3 has 13 amino acids. V shed 1 base and J shed 0 bases, with 3 bases lying between them. Germline CDR1 and CDR2: SEHNR and FQNEAQ (reference sequence). The CDR3 spells CASSLGNQETQYF. CDR3 nucleotide sequence: TGTGCCAGCAGCTTAGGGAACCAAGAGACCCAGTACTTC.

This clone is a singleton in its sample. The chain is built from TRBV5-5 and TRBJ2-5; D call uncertain. CDR1 is SGHKS, CDR2 YYEKEE, per germline (reference sequence). CDR3 size: 14 residues. Trimming took off 2 bases at V and 3 bases at J, with 11 bases between the two ends. CDR3 sequence reads: CASSFSWEEETQYF. The DNA for the CDR3 is TGTGCCAGCAGCTTTAGCTGGGAAGAAGAGACCCAGTACTTC.

The rearrangement uses TRBV4-1 and TRBJ2-4; TRBD1 matches 7 bases. V lost 2 bases to trimming and J lost 8 bases; unmatched junction nucleotides: 3. CDR3 length: 13 residues. From germline, CDR1 is MGHRA and CDR2 YSYEKL. This CDR3 is CASSQRQGHIQYF. In DNA, the CDR3 is TGCGCCAGCAGCCAACGACAGGGTCACATTCAGTACTTC.

This chain uses TRBV27 with TRBJ2-3; 13 bases line up with TRBD2. The germline gives CDR1 MNHEY, CDR2 SMNVEV (reference sequence). Germline trimming cut 6 bases from V and 0 bases from J; bases unmatched to any gene: 3. This CDR3 has 16 amino acids. The CDR3 reads CASSAGLAGSTDTQYF. The CDR3 DNA follows: TGTGCCAGCAGCGCGGGACTAGCGGGAAGCACAGATACGCAGTATTTT.

The genes are TRBV30 and TRBJ2-3, with TRBD2 matching 8 bases. CDR1 and CDR2 from the germline V gene are GTSNPN and SVGIG (reference sequence). CDR3 length equals 15 residues. Trimming removed 1 base from V and 0 bases from J; junction bases left unmatched: 3. Here the CDR3 DNA reads TGTGCCTGGAGTGCGGGAGGGATGAGCACAGATACGCAGTATTTT. Its protein is CAWSAGGMSTDTQYF.

The CDR3 bases are TGTGCCATCAGTGAGTCACGGGACGAGGAGACCCAGTACTTC. It specifies CAISESRDEETQYF. The rearrangement joins TRBV10-3 to TRBJ2-5; tentatively, D is TRBD1 or TRBD2 (5 bases each). Deletions cut 0 bases from V and 5 bases from J, with 10 bases between. Germline CDR1 and CDR2: ENHRY and SYGVKD. This CDR3 is built from 14 residues.

The chain joins TRBV5-1 to TRBJ2-3; 7 bases align to TRBD1. V lost 0 bases and J lost 3; bases outside the gene matches: 7. The CDR3 is 16 amino acids. CDR1 and CDR2 (germline): SGHRS, YFSETQ. This CDR3 reads CASSLDQGEGTDTQYF. The CDR3 DNA is TGCGCCAGCAGCTTGGATCAGGGGGAAGGTACAGATACGCAGTATTTT. Filled out from reference TRBV5-1 and TRBJ2-3, the complete variable domain reads KAGVTQTPRYLIKTRGQQVTLSCSPISGHRSVSWYQQTPGQGLQFLFEYFSETQRNKGNFPGRFSGRQFSNSRSEMNVSTLELGDSALYLCASSLDQGEGTDTQYFGPGTRLTVL.

V is TRBV9 and J is TRBJ1-3; D is uncertain. Germline loops: CDR1 SGDLS, CDR2 YYNGEE. The V end was cut by 3 bases, the J end by 1 base, with 11 bases between. CDR3 length equals 15 residues. The chain's CDR3 is CASSGLPASGNTIYF. The CDR3 DNA reads TGTGCCAGCAGCGGACTTCCTGCATCTGGAAACACCATATATTTT.

The chain has TRBV7-6 and TRBJ1-2; 8 positions match TRBD1. CDR1 is SGHVS, CDR2 FNYEAQ, per germline. This CDR3 is 13 amino acids long. V lost 1 base to trimming and J lost 7 bases; unmatched junction nucleotides: 2. In nucleotides, the CDR3 is TGTGCCAGCAGCTTAGGGACAGGGTTTGGCTACACCTTC. It yields the protein CASSLGTGFGYTF.

This clone occurred once. The chain carries TRBV30 and TRBJ2-3; 9 bases line up with TRBD2. Per the germline V gene, CDR1 is GTSNPN and CDR2 is SVGIG (reference sequence). This CDR3 contains 16 residues. Germline trimming cut 4 bases from V and 5 bases from J; bases unmatched to any gene: 13. CDR3 residues: CAWTSEAGGARDTQYF. The CDR3 DNA is TGTGCCTGGACTTCGGAGGCGGGGGGGGCCAGAGATACGCAGTATTTT.

The chain carries TRBV7-9 and TRBJ2-7, with D possibly being TRBD2 (6 bases). This CDR3 contains 12 residues. V was shortened by 7 bases and J by 6 bases, with 13 bases between the two germline ends. Looked up from germline, CDR1 is SEHNR and CDR2 is FQNEAQ (reference sequence). The CDR3 DNA follows: TGTGCCAGCATGCGGGGAAAGAGCGAGCAGTACTTC. Its protein product is CASMRGKSEQYF.

The chain combines TRBV6-1 with TRBJ2-7, with 7 bases lining up with TRBD2. Germline V gene lookup returns CDR1 MNHNS and CDR2 SASEGT. Trimming took 1 base from V and 4 from J; bases not matched to a gene: 10. CDR3 size: 16 residues. The CDR3 nucleotides are TGTGCCAGCAGTGAAGAATCCGGGACTACCTCTTACGAGCAGTACTTC. This encodes CASSEESGTTSYEQYF.

V gene TRBV27 combines with J gene TRBJ2-3, with 10 bases lining up with TRBD2. The CDR3 spans 18 residues. With 5 bases clipped from V and 0 bases from J, the junction kept 11 bases outside the gene matches. CDR1 MNHEY and CDR2 SMNVEV come from the germline V gene (reference sequence). The CDR3 loop is CASSEFWSGGASTDTQYF. Here the CDR3 DNA reads TGTGCCAGCAGTGAATTTTGGAGCGGGGGGGCTAGCACAGATACGCAGTATTTT.

This clone was seen only once. The chain combines TRBV7-8 with TRBJ2-1; no reliable D call. V lost 1 base and J lost 7, with 11 bases in between. Germline V CDR1 and CDR2: SGHVS, FQNEAQ. The CDR3 is made up of 14 amino acids. CDR3 loop: CASSLVGGSNEQFF. The CDR3 DNA reads TGTGCCAGCAGCTTAGTTGGCGGAAGTAATGAGCAGTTCTTC.

About this clone: The sample holds other DNA sequences that translate to the same CDR3. The chain links TRBV9 to TRBJ1-1; no clear D. The V and J ends lost 2 bases and 0 bases respectively, with 5 bases between them. Germline-derived CDR1 and CDR2 are SGDLS and YYNGEE. The CDR3 is 13 residues long. For the CDR3, the DNA is TGTGCCAGCAGCGTCGACATGAACACTGAAGCTTTCTTT. Amino acid sequence: CASSVDMNTEAFF.

The CDR3, as DNA: TGTGCCAGCACCCCTGTGTCCATGAACACCGGGGAGCTGTTTTTT. Its translation: CASTPVSMNTGELFF. V usage is TRBV21-1 and J usage is TRBJ2-2. TRBV21-1 is recorded as a pseudogene. The CDR3 totals 15 residues.

This chain connects TRBV6-5 to TRBJ2-1, with D unresolved. V shed 5 bases and J shed 8 bases, with 13 bases lying between them. Germline V gene sequence: CDR1 MNHEY, CDR2 SVGAGI. CDR3 length: 13 amino acids. CDR3 sequence (DNA): TGTGCCAGCAGTGGCCGCGAGGATGATGAGCAGTTCTTC. Protein product: CASSGREDDEQFF.

V and J are TRBV29-1 and TRBJ1-2; 7 bases agree with TRBD1. The germline V gene has CDR1 SQVTM and CDR2 ANQGSEA. V was pared by 3 bases and J by 8 bases, with 6 bases of the junction left unmatched. The CDR3 is 12 residues long. CDR3: CSVEGNRGGYTF. DNA of the CDR3: TGCAGCGTTGAGGGAAACAGGGGCGGCTACACCTTC.

This rearrangement joins TRBV2 to TRBJ2-1; 7 nucleotides line up with TRBD2. CDR1 is SNHLY and CDR2 is FYNNEI in the germline V gene. J lost 8 bases, V lost 5 bases, and 6 bases had no gene match. This CDR3 is built from 13 residues. The CDR3 bases are TGTGCCAGCAGTCTCCGGGGAGGGTATGAGCAGTTCTTC. Amino acid sequence: CASSLRGGYEQFF.

This chain connects TRBV10-3 to TRBJ2-7, with 7 bases that match TRBD2. V lost 11 bases and J lost 7; bases outside the gene matches: 8. The germline CDR1 and CDR2 sequences are ENHRY and SYGVKD. There are 11 residues in the CDR3. In DNA form, the CDR3 reads TGTGCCTCCCAGGGAGGGAGGGAGCAGTACTTC. Residues: CASQGGREQYF.

J is TRBJ1-5 and V is TRBV19; D perhaps matches TRBD1 (6 bases). Germline-derived CDR1 and CDR2 are LNHDA and SQIVND (reference sequence). V dropped 1 base and J dropped 6 bases, with 13 bases sitting between them. The CDR3 runs to 15 residues. In nucleotides, the CDR3 is TGTGCCAGTAGTATAGGACTAGGGGGAGGTCAGCCCCAGCATTTT. This gives the protein CASSIGLGGGQPQHF.

This clone was picked up one time. The genes are TRBV7-9 and TRBJ2-7; TRBD2 aligns across 12 bases. Germline assignment: CDR1 SEHNR and CDR2 FQNEAQ (reference sequence). Trimming took 5 bases from V and 2 from J; bases not matched to a gene: 10. CDR3 size: 17 residues. The CDR3 DNA reads TGTGCCAGCAGCCCCCCGACTAGCGGGAGTTCAACCTACGAGCAGTACTTC. Its translation: CASSPPTSGSSTYEQYF.

V is TRBV6-5 and J is TRBJ2-5; no definite D call. Germline CDR1 MNHEY, CDR2 SVGAGI. The CDR3 is 14 residues long. Trimming took off 2 bases at V and 1 base at J, with 8 bases between the two ends. The CDR3 spells CASSYPTAQETQYF. Written as DNA, the CDR3 is TGTGCCAGCAGTTACCCTACAGCCCAAGAGACCCAGTACTTC.

The J gene is TRBJ2-7, the V gene TRBV11-3; 7 bases align to TRBD1. Germline-derived CDR1 and CDR2 are SGHNT and YENEEA. The CDR3 has 15 amino acids. The J segment lost 6 bases and the V segment lost 5 bases, leaving 13 bases of the junction unmatched. The CDR3 protein is CASSPSLTGFSEQYF. DNA for the CDR3: TGTGCCAGCAGCCCAAGCTTGACAGGGTTCTCCGAGCAGTACTTC.